This passage covers 25 T cell receptor beta chains from one sample sequenced in a study of T cell responses to AZD1222 COVID-19 vaccine. Sequenced by immunoSEQ multiplex PCR; TCRdb stores in-frame clones only, minus some. The sample consists of more than 150,000 clones, more than 85% of them appearing once. Specimen: peripheral blood, collected 28 days after the second AZD1222 dose. The receptors here all came from an adult who received the AZD1222 COVID-19 vaccine.

This clone appeared a single time. The V gene is TRBV5-1, the J gene TRBJ2-3, with 9 nucleotides matching TRBD1. V trimming: 0 bases; J trimming: 1 base; junction bases outside the gene matches: 9. This CDR3 contains 18 residues. CDR1 and CDR2 (germline): SGHRS, YFSETQ. This CDR3 is CASSLGLQGARGTDTQYF. The DNA for the CDR3 is TGCGCCAGCAGCTTGGGCCTACAGGGGGCGCGAGGCACAGATACGCAGTATTTT.

The chain employs TRBV4-1 and TRBJ2-1; 9 nucleotides align to TRBD1. The length of the CDR3 is 16 residues. CDR1 is MGHRA, CDR2 YSYEKL, per germline. The J segment lost 4 bases and the V segment lost 4 bases, leaving 8 bases of the junction unmatched. DNA of the CDR3: TGCGCCAGCAGCCGAACCGGGGACAGGGTATACAATGAGCAGTTCTTC. Protein product: CASSRTGDRVYNEQFF.

The rearrangement joins TRBV19 to TRBJ1-1; no firm D call. Trimming took off 3 bases at V and 3 bases at J, with 2 bases between the two ends. The CDR3 runs to 11 residues. CDR1 LNHDA and CDR2 SQIVND come from the germline V gene (reference sequence). In nucleotides, the CDR3 is TGTGCCAGTAGTATTTACACTGAAGCTTTCTTT. Translation: CASSIYTEAFF.

In this sample, this clone turned up a few times. The chain has TRBV18 and TRBJ1-1; 11 bases fit TRBD1. This CDR3 comprises 16 residues. Germline V lookup: CDR1 KGHSH, CDR2 LQKENI. Trimming at V came to 3 bases and at J to 1 base, leaving 4 bases not matched to a gene. CDR3 sequence: CASSPGTGGWNTEAFF. The CDR3 bases are TGTGCCAGCTCACCCGGGACAGGGGGGTGGAACACTGAAGCTTTCTTT.

This chain uses TRBV10-3 with TRBJ2-1; D uncertain. This CDR3 has 15 residues. V was shortened by 7 bases and J by 9 bases, with 22 bases between the two germline ends. Germline CDR1 reads ENHRY; CDR2 reads SYGVKD. CDR3 DNA sequence: TGTGCCATCACCCCCGGGTCGCGGCTGCCCAGTGAGCAGTTCTTC. It codes for CAITPGSRLPSEQFF.

This rearrangement joins TRBV7-2 to TRBJ1-1; the D is unclear. This CDR3 contains 16 residues. Trimming took 1 base from V and 0 from J, leaving 12 bases between them. Germline CDR1 reads SGHTA; CDR2 reads FQGNSA. The CDR3 sequence: CASSLGSDAMNTEAFF. The CDR3 nucleotides read TGTGCCAGCAGCTTAGGATCGGATGCTATGAACACTGAAGCTTTCTTT. Combining the CDR3 with reference TRBV7-2 and TRBJ1-1 gives the whole variable domain GAGVSQSPSNKVTEKGKDVELRCDPISGHTALYWYRQSLGQGLEFLIYFQGNSAPDKSGLPSDRFSAERTGGSVSTLTIQRTQQEDSAVYLCASSLGSDAMNTEAFFGQGTRLTVV.

Regarding this clone: Here the CDR3 omits its conserved ending phenylalanine or tryptophan, so a read error is the likely source. The DNA is left out, because the CDR3 cannot be placed on it with certainty; the CDR3 is given as TCRdb lists it. CDR3 sequence reads: CASSSNTG. The V gene is TRBV11-1, the J gene TRBJ1-3. The CDR3 totals 8 residues, both ends included. Germline lookup yields CDR1 SGHAT and CDR2 FQDESV (reference sequence).

The chain links TRBV11-3 to TRBJ1-6, with D uncertain. Trimming left V 2 bases short and J 0 bases short, with 2 bases between. The CDR3 loop spans 14 amino acids. Germline V lookup: CDR1 SGHNT, CDR2 YENEEA. CDR3 nucleotide sequence: TGTGCCAGCAGCTTATCCTCCTATAATTCACCCCTCCACTTT. Residues: CASSLSSYNSPLHF.

This chain joins TRBV2 and TRBJ2-3; D gene ambiguous. The CDR3 contains 13 residues. Trimming stripped 7 bases from V and 2 bases from J, with 10 bases between. Germline CDR1 is SNHLY and CDR2 is FYNNEI. As DNA, the CDR3 is TGTGCCAGCACGGGCGAGCTCACAGATACGCAGTATTTT. Amino acid sequence: CASTGELTDTQYF.

The chain links TRBV5-4 to TRBJ2-1; 9 bases match TRBD2. The CDR3 is 14 residues long. Germline V gene lookup returns CDR1 SGHNT and CDR2 YYREEE (reference sequence). The trim removed 2 bases at V and 5 bases at J, leaving 2 bases unmatched. DNA of the CDR3: TGTGCCAGCAGCTTAGCGGGGGGAAACAATGAGCAGTTCTTC. Encoded protein: CASSLAGGNNEQFF.

The chain has TRBV9 and TRBJ1-1, with D perhaps matching TRBD1 (5 bases). Germline V gene data show CDR1 as SGDLS and CDR2 as YYNGEE. Trimming shortened V by 2 bases and J by 1 base, and 12 bases separated the two germline ends. CDR3 length: 15 amino acids. CDR3 in amino acids: CASSVRGGENTEAFF. CDR3 bases: TGTGCCAGCAGCGTCCGGGGAGGGGAGAACACTGAAGCTTTCTTT. Together with reference TRBV9 and TRBJ1-1, the CDR3 gives the full variable domain: DSGVTQTPKHLITATGQRVTLRCSPRSGDLSVYWYQQSLDQGLQFLIQYYNGEERAKGNILERFSAQQFPDLHSELNLSSLELGDSALYFCASSVRGGENTEAFFGQGTRLTVV.

The genes are TRBV15 and TRBJ1-1; a possible D gene is TRBD1 (5 bases). The V and J ends lost 1 base and 0 bases respectively, with 21 bases between them. The germline V gene encodes CDR1 LNHNV and CDR2 YYDKDF (reference sequence). The CDR3 spans 19 residues. The CDR3 reads CATSRGGSRGTSMNTEAFF. CDR3 in DNA: TGTGCCACCAGCAGAGGAGGGTCGAGGGGCACCTCCATGAACACTGAAGCTTTCTTT.

The J gene is TRBJ1-4, the V gene TRBV4-3; D unclear. Trimming left V 4 bases short and J 0 bases short, with 9 bases between. The germline V gene encodes CDR1 LGHNA and CDR2 YSLEER. The CDR3 is 15 amino acids. The CDR3 DNA is TGCGCCAGCAGCCCGACGGTTGCAACTAATGAAAAACTGTTTTTT. This translates into CASSPTVATNEKLFF.

The chain has TRBV12-1 and TRBJ1-5; whether TRBD1, the table's D call, matches the DNA was not checked. TRBV12-1 is labeled a pseudogene. The CDR3 is 20 amino acids. The CDR3 DNA is TGTGCCAGCAGCTATAGGCTTCCGGGACAGGGACCCTATAGCAATCAGCCCCAGCATTTT. Translating gives CASSYRLPGQGPYSNQPQHF.

This clone was seen once. This sequence joins TRBV7-2 and TRBJ1-5, with unresolved D. Germline CDR1 and CDR2: SGHTA and FQGNSA. With 5 bases removed from V and 3 bases from J, the gap between germline ends came to 11 bases. This CDR3 contains 14 residues. CDR3 loop: CASSATGTNQPQHF. DNA of the CDR3: TGTGCCAGCAGCGCCACGGGTACCAATCAGCCCCAGCATTTT. The variable domain in full, completed from reference TRBV7-2 and TRBJ1-5, reads GAGVSQSPSNKVTEKGKDVELRCDPISGHTALYWYRQSLGQGLEFLIYFQGNSAPDKSGLPSDRFSAERTGGSVSTLTIQRTQQEDSAVYLCASSATGTNQPQHFGDGTRLSIL.

The chain recombines TRBV18 with TRBJ2-5; 7 positions match TRBD2. Trimming took 6 bases from V and 5 from J; bases not matched to a gene: 3. The CDR3 extends over 12 amino acids. CDR1 is KGHSH and CDR2 is LQKENI in the germline V gene. In nucleotides, the CDR3 is TGTGCCAGCTCGGGGGGGAAGGAGACCCAGTACTTC. This codes for CASSGGKETQYF. The variable domain in full, with the rest retrieved from reference TRBV18 and TRBJ2-5, is NAGVMQNPRHLVRRRGQEARLRCSPMKGHSHVYWYRQLPEEGLKFMVYLQKENIIDESGMPKERFSAEFPKEGPSILRIQQVVRGDSAAYFCASSGGKETQYFGPGTRLLVL.

V gene TRBV10-3 combines with J gene TRBJ1-5; no definite D call. Looked up from germline, CDR1 is ENHRY and CDR2 is SYGVKD. With 6 bases removed from V and 3 bases from J, the gap between germline ends came to 9 bases. This CDR3 has 13 residues. CDR3 in amino acids: CAISERDNQPQHF. The CDR3 nucleotides read TGTGCCATCAGCGAACGGGACAATCAGCCCCAGCATTTT.

This chain joins TRBV25-1 and TRBJ1-1; D is undetermined. The germline V gene has CDR1 MGHDK and CDR2 SYGVNS. The CDR3 consists of 13 residues. V was shortened by 2 bases and J by 11 bases, with 15 bases between the two germline ends. CDR3 in amino acids: CASSEGVLIAAFF. DNA of the CDR3: TGTGCCAGCAGTGAAGGGGTTTTAATCGCGGCTTTCTTT.

The chain couples TRBV9 to TRBJ1-1; tentatively, D is TRBD1 (6 bases). Trimming shortened V by 4 bases and J by 4 bases, and 20 bases separated the two germline ends. The CDR3 consists of 16 residues. CDR1 SGDLS and CDR2 YYNGEE come from the germline V gene. DNA of the CDR3: TGTGCCAGCAGCCCAAGGAGGGGGACGGTGTTCACTGAAGCTTTCTTT. This gives the protein CASSPRRGTVFTEAFF. The full variable domain, its missing parts supplied by reference TRBV9 and TRBJ1-1, is DSGVTQTPKHLITATGQRVTLRCSPRSGDLSVYWYQQSLDQGLQFLIQYYNGEERAKGNILERFSAQQFPDLHSELNLSSLELGDSALYFCASSPRRGTVFTEAFFGQGTRLTVV.

The chain recombines TRBV7-3 with TRBJ2-1; 7 bases fit TRBD2. The CDR3 has 15 residues. Germline V gene sequence: CDR1 SGHTA, CDR2 FQGTGA. With V trimmed by 0 bases and J by 4 bases, 3 bases remained unmatched. CDR3 coding DNA: TGTGCCAGCAGCTTAACAGCGGGGCCTTACAATGAGCAGTTCTTC. Amino acids: CASSLTAGPYNEQFF. Variable domain in full (rest from reference TRBV7-3 and TRBJ2-1): GAGVSQTPSNKVTEKGKYVELRCDPISGHTALYWYRQSLGQGPEFLIYFQGTGAADDSGLPNDRFFAVRPEGSVSTLKIQRTERGDSAVYLCASSLTAGPYNEQFFGPGTRLTVL.

The table lists this clone with a count of one. The J gene is TRBJ2-5, the V gene TRBV6-5; 8 nucleotides align to TRBD1. The CDR3 runs 16 residues. Trimming took 0 bases from V and 5 from J; bases not matched to a gene: 8. Germline V gives CDR1 MNHEY, CDR2 SVGAGI. DNA for the CDR3: TGTGCCAGCAGTTACTCGGGGACAGGAAAGGGGGAGACCCAGTACTTC. This translates into CASSYSGTGKGETQYF.

This chain uses TRBV11-2 with TRBJ2-5; perhaps D is TRBD1 or TRBD2 (5 bases each). CDR3 length equals 15 residues. The V end lost 5 bases, the J end lost 5 bases, and 18 bases lay between the germline ends. The germline V gene has CDR1 SGHAT and CDR2 FQNNGV. The CDR3 sequence is CASSPAPQGGETQYF. The CDR3 DNA is TGTGCCAGCAGCCCCGCCCCGCAGGGCGGGGAGACCCAGTACTTC.

The rearrangement uses TRBV11-3 and TRBJ2-1; D is unresolved. Per germline, CDR1 SGHNT and CDR2 YENEEA. V lost 6 bases and J lost 4, with 13 bases in between. This CDR3 comprises 14 residues. CDR3 protein: CASSPLGSYNEQFF. The DNA for the CDR3 is TGTGCCAGCAGTCCCCTCGGATCGTACAATGAGCAGTTCTTC.

The chain carries TRBV10-3 and TRBJ1-1; D perhaps matches TRBD1 (6 bases). The CDR3 extends over 14 amino acids. Germline assignment: CDR1 ENHRY and CDR2 SYGVKD. V lost 6 bases, J lost 0 bases, and 11 bases lay in between. Here the CDR3 reads CAIRSGVMNTEAFF. CDR3 bases: TGTGCCATCAGGTCAGGGGTTATGAACACTGAAGCTTTCTTT.

V usage is TRBV11-2 and J usage is TRBJ2-3; D is possibly TRBD2 (6 bases). The CDR3 runs to 13 residues. Germline V gene lookup returns CDR1 SGHAT and CDR2 FQNNGV. V was shortened by 5 bases and J by 7 bases, with 13 bases between the two germline ends. CDR3 DNA sequence: TGTGCCAGCAGCCACCGGGACTCCAATACGCAGTATTTT. This gives the protein CASSHRDSNTQYF.